Listed below are T cell receptor beta chains from one sample, sequenced in a study of T cell responses to AZD1222 COVID-19 vaccine. The data were produced by immunoSEQ multiplex PCR, yet TCRdb's version contains in-frame clones alone and is incomplete. The profile shows roughly 54,000 clones, about 89% of them singletons. Sample: peripheral blood, taken 28 days after the second AZD1222 dose. The receptors stem from an adult who received the AZD1222 COVID-19 vaccine. CDR3s include the opening cysteine and the closing phenylalanine or tryptophan. Each record gives: D gene, V gene, J gene, CDR3 protein. The D gene is left open where the match is weak.

D gene: NA; V gene: TRBV5-1; J gene: TRBJ2-5; CDR3 protein: CASSFRGQETQYF
D gene: NA; V gene: TRBV2; J gene: TRBJ1-6; CDR3 protein: CASQQGYTLNSPLHF
D gene: NA; V gene: TRBV6-5; J gene: TRBJ2-5; CDR3 protein: CASYGTRSLQETQYF
D gene: NA; V gene: TRBV6-4; J gene: TRBJ1-1; CDR3 protein: CASRATMNTEAFF
D gene: TRBD2; V gene: TRBV19; J gene: TRBJ2-3; CDR3 protein: CASRGGIQDTQYF
D gene: NA; V gene: TRBV11-3; J gene: TRBJ2-1; CDR3 protein: CASSPDMQGVGEQFF
D gene: NA; V gene: TRBV12-3/TRBV12-4; J gene: TRBJ2-1; CDR3 protein: CASSPPLGEQFF
D gene: TRBD2; V gene: TRBV27; J gene: TRBJ2-7; CDR3 protein: CASQPGLARKRDEQYF
D gene: NA; V gene: TRBV30; J gene: TRBJ2-7; CDR3 protein: CAWTSRRDSPGNEQYF
D gene: NA; V gene: TRBV29-1; J gene: TRBJ1-2; CDR3 protein: CSVTTLVGGYTF
D gene: NA; V gene: TRBV10-3; J gene: TRBJ1-3; CDR3 protein: CAISESGGSGNTIYF
D gene: TRBD1; V gene: TRBV6-5; J gene: TRBJ2-1; CDR3 protein: CASSYDGQEPFF
D gene: NA; V gene: TRBV5-6; J gene: TRBJ2-5; CDR3 protein: CASSSGRGRFETQYF
D gene: TRBD1; V gene: TRBV18; J gene: TRBJ1-2; CDR3 protein: CASSPRGQGDYGYTF
D gene: NA; V gene: TRBV6-2/TRBV6-3; J gene: TRBJ1-5; CDR3 protein: CASSRGEPQHF
D gene: NA; V gene: TRBV5-6; J gene: TRBJ2-1; CDR3 protein: CASSLSALVSREQFF
D gene: NA; V gene: TRBV5-6; J gene: TRBJ2-1; CDR3 protein: CASSLGQNRQFF